This T cell receptor (beta chain) was sequenced in a study of blood T cell repertoires in COVID-19. The protocol was immunoSEQ multiplex PCR, while the TCRdb copy is restricted to in-frame clones and leaves out a portion. The table has more than 300,000 clones, 87% seen once. Germline V gene lookup returns CDR1 MGHDK and CDR2 SYGVNS. The CDR3 spans 14 residues. V gave up 2 bases and J gave up 7 bases; unmatched junction bases: 8. The receptor's source is a man in his forties in a cohort exposed to, infected with or recovered from COVID-19 (not recorded which). Sequences were obtained from PBMCs or T cells enriched from blood (not recorded which). The rearrangement joins TRBV25-1 to TRBJ2-7; TRBD1 matches 7 bases. The CDR3 reads CASSEPDRVGEQYF. The CDR3 DNA reads as TGTGCCAGCAGTGAACCAGACAGGGTCGGAGAGCAGTACTTC.